The 18 T cell receptor beta chains reported below all come from one sample, sequenced in a study of T cells after yellow fever vaccination. TCRdb re-called the 5' RACE reads with MiXCR, one entry per CDR3 protein. The sample shows some 63,000 distinct CDR3 sequences, approximately 7% of them seen only once. The input for sequencing was CD8+ T cells sorted from PBMCs, taken 15 days after the yellow fever booster vaccination. The receptors originated from a man aged 30 to 45 who received the YFV17D yellow fever vaccine.

This clonotype was observed many times. The rearrangement links TRBV2 to TRBJ2-7; D is ambiguous. The CDR3 is 11 residues long. Germline CDR1 is SNHLY and CDR2 is FYNNEI. V lost 7 bases to trimming and J lost 3 bases, with 7 bases between them. CDR3 protein: CASKDYYEQYF. The DNA of the CDR3 is TGTGCCAGCAAGGATTACTACGAGCAGTACTTC.

On this clonotype itself: This may come from a read error, since a much larger clone is one base off. V and J are TRBV29-1 and TRBJ1-5, with no clear D. The CDR3 runs to 13 residues. Germline values: CDR1 SQVTM, CDR2 ANQGSEA. Trimming removed 5 bases from V and 1 base from J, with 9 bases in between. CDR3 bases: TGCAGCGTTCCGTTGGGGAGCAATCAGCCCCAGCATTTT. Amino acid sequence: CSVPLGSNQPQHF.

Concerning this clonotype itself: A much bigger clone sits one base away, suggesting this may be a read error. The chain uses TRBV24-1 and TRBJ2-1, with 11 bases identical to TRBD1. Germline CDR1 KGHDR, CDR2 SFDVKD. The CDR3 has 15 amino acids. This CDR3 reads CTTSDPDRGPNEQFF. CDR3 DNA sequence: TGTACCACCAGTGATCCGGACAGGGGGCCCAATGAGCAGTTCTTC.

The sample holds many counts of this clonotype. The genes are TRBV10-3 and TRBJ2-7; no reliable D call. Deletions cut 3 bases from V and 3 bases from J, with 6 bases between. CDR1 is ENHRY and CDR2 is SYGVKD in the germline V gene. The CDR3 has 12 amino acids. CDR3 sequence: CAISEVVYEQYF. The CDR3 bases are TGTGCCATCAGTGAAGTCGTCTACGAGCAGTACTTC.

This clonotype was seen a handful of times. The rearrangement joins TRBV18 to TRBJ2-7, with 8 bases lining up with TRBD1. Germline CDR1 reads KGHSH; CDR2 reads LQKENI. Trimming at V came to 3 bases and at J to 5 bases, leaving 3 bases not matched to a gene. The CDR3 is 13 residues long. The DNA for the CDR3 is TGTGCCAGCTCACCTACAGGGGGAGACGAGCAGTACTTC. It yields the protein CASSPTGGDEQYF.

This clonotype turned up a few times. In nucleotides, the CDR3 is TGTGCCAGTAGTAAGGGGGATGACACTGAAGCTTTCTTT. It translates to CASSKGDDTEAFF. V and J are TRBV19 and TRBJ1-1; D may be TRBD1 (6 bases). Germline assignment: CDR1 LNHDA and CDR2 SQIVND (reference sequence). This CDR3 region has 13 residues. V lost 4 bases to trimming and J lost 3 bases, with 9 bases between them.

The chain joins TRBV29-1 to TRBJ2-5; D is possibly TRBD1 or TRBD2 (5 bases each). The CDR3 has 14 amino acids. The germline gives CDR1 SQVTM, CDR2 ANQGSEA. V lost 2 bases, J lost 5 bases, and 15 bases lay in between. Written as DNA, the CDR3 is TGCAGCGTTGAACACCGGGGCCGAGGTGAGACCCAGTACTTC. Protein product: CSVEHRGRGETQYF. Supplemented by reference TRBV29-1 and TRBJ2-5, the full variable domain reads SAVISQKPSRDICQRGTSLTIQCQVDSQVTMMFWYRQQPGQSLTLIATANQGSEATYESGFVIDKFPISRPNLTFSTLTVSNMSPEDSSIYLCSVEHRGRGETQYFGPGTRLLVL.

As for this clonotype: This may arise from a read error, as a much more abundant clone is one base away. The chain links TRBV6-1 to TRBJ2-1; the match to TRBD2 covers 10 bases. CDR1 MNHNS and CDR2 SASEGT come from the germline V gene. The CDR3 runs 16 residues. Here the CDR3 DNA reads TGTGTCAGCAGTGGGTCCACGGGACTAGCGAGCGATGAGCAGTTCTTC. Translating gives CVSSGSTGLASDEQFF.

This clonotype was detected ten times or more. The chain has TRBV9 and TRBJ2-3; TRBD1 aligns across 8 bases. The CDR3 has 15 amino acids. CDR1 and CDR2 from the germline V gene are SGDLS and YYNGEE. V was pared by 0 bases and J by 3 bases, with 3 bases of the junction left unmatched. The chain's CDR3 is CASSVVGQGTDTQYF. The DNA for the CDR3 is TGTGCCAGCAGCGTAGTCGGACAGGGAACAGATACGCAGTATTTT.

This clonotype was seen more than once but under ten times. This chain joins TRBV19 and TRBJ2-7, with no clear D. V shed 2 bases and J shed 2 bases, with 10 bases lying between them. Per the germline V gene, CDR1 is LNHDA and CDR2 is SQIVND (reference sequence). This CDR3 comprises 14 residues. CDR3 in amino acids: CASSITGEAYEQYF. The DNA of the CDR3 is TGTGCCAGTAGTATAACTGGGGAAGCCTACGAGCAGTACTTC.

This clonotype has ten or more counts. The chain carries TRBV21-1 and TRBJ2-1; TRBD1 reflects the table's D call only, with no check against the DNA. TRBV21-1 has pseudogene status. The CDR3 has 13 amino acids. The CDR3 nucleotides read TGTGCCGCAGGTCGAGGGGCAGACAATGAGCAGTTCTTC. Translation gives CAAGRGADNEQFF.

The sample holds many counts of this clonotype. The CDR3 here is CASSFRVRANTDTQYF. The CDR3 DNA reads TGTGCCAGCAGTTTCCGCGTACGGGCGAACACAGATACGCAGTATTTT. This sequence joins TRBV27 and TRBJ2-3; unclear D gene. V lost 3 bases to trimming and J lost 2 bases, with 15 bases between them. The CDR3 sequence is 16 residues long. Germline CDR1 and CDR2: MNHEY and SMNVEV (reference sequence).

This clonotype was recorded at least ten times. The V and J genes are TRBV29-1 and TRBJ2-7; 7 bases are a match to TRBD1. Trimming took 3 bases from V and 3 from J; bases not matched to a gene: 5. Germline CDR1 is SQVTM and CDR2 is ANQGSEA. This CDR3 comprises 13 residues. The CDR3 region is CSVDSPGGYEQYF. The DNA for the CDR3 is TGCAGCGTTGATAGCCCAGGGGGCTACGAGCAGTACTTC.

This clonotype turned up a few times. A much larger clone differs by one base, so this may be a read error. This chain joins TRBV7-2 and TRBJ2-7, with TRBD2 matching 10 bases. This CDR3 region has 15 residues. CDR1 is SGHTA, CDR2 FQGNSA, per germline. The CDR3 DNA follows: TGTGCCGGCAGCTTCGGACTAGCGGTTTTCTACGAGCAGTACTTC. Translated: CAGSFGLAVFYEQYF.

This clonotype was counted at least ten times. The chain is built from TRBV11-2 and TRBJ2-7; 11 nucleotides match TRBD1. Trimming removed 1 base from V and 4 bases from J; junction bases left unmatched: 3. This CDR3 is 15 amino acids long. CDR1 SGHAT and CDR2 FQNNGV come from the germline V gene. The CDR3 region is CASSLVGTGGYEQYF. The CDR3 DNA reads as TGTGCCAGCAGCTTAGTCGGGACAGGGGGATACGAGCAGTACTTC.

This clonotype was counted many times. This chain uses TRBV6-1 with TRBJ2-2; 16 nucleotides line up with TRBD2. This CDR3 has 18 residues. CDR1 is MNHNS and CDR2 is SASEGT in the germline V gene. With V trimmed by 6 bases and J by 3 bases, 7 bases remained unmatched. The CDR3: CASSPPGLAGGDTGELFF. The CDR3 coding sequence is TGTGCCAGCAGCCCTCCGGGACTAGCGGGAGGGGACACCGGGGAGCTGTTTTTT.

This clonotype was picked up many times. The V call is TRBV6-1, the J call TRBJ2-3, with 10 positions matching TRBD2. The CDR3 length is 15 residues. Trimming cost V 6 bases and J 2 bases; bases outside gene matches: 5. Germline V lookup: CDR1 MNHNS, CDR2 SASEGT. CDR3 region: CASRGLAGVTDTQYF. CDR3 nucleotide sequence: TGTGCCAGCAGGGGTCTAGCGGGAGTCACAGATACGCAGTATTTT.

At least ten counts were recorded for this clonotype. CDR3 coding DNA: TGTGCCAGCAGTTTCACAGGGTACAACGAGCAGTACTTC. This codes for CASSFTGYNEQYF. The rearrangement joins TRBV12-3 or TRBV12-4 to TRBJ2-7; the D gene is possibly TRBD1 (6 bases). The V and J ends lost 3 bases and 5 bases respectively, with 11 bases between them. The CDR3 spans 13 residues.